The clone carrying this T cell receptor (beta chain) was detected a few times. Assay: immunoSEQ multiplex PCR; the TCRdb copy retains only in-frame clones and omits some. The table lists over 100,000 clones, approximately 87% of them singletons. The source of the sample is a study of blood T cell repertoires in COVID-19. The CDR3 loop spans 14 amino acids. Germline assignment: CDR1 SGHAT and CDR2 FQNNGV. Between the trimmed V and J ends, which lost 1 base and 5 bases, there was a span of 11 bases. The chain uses TRBV11-2 and TRBJ1-1; tentative D call: TRBD1 (6 bases). The receptor was isolated from an older woman with acute or convalescent COVID-19. The sample comprised peripheral blood. The DNA of the CDR3 is TGTGCCAGCAGCTTAGCACAGGGAAGAACTGAAGCTTTCTTT. This sequence encodes CASSLAQGRTEAFF.